This T cell receptor (beta chain) was documented in a study of CD8+ T cells in alopecia areata. Across the whole study: Twice daily, treated patients received 5 to 10 mg of oral tofacitinib.

Extracted RNA was reverse transcribed, and the resulting cDNA served as sequencing template. Clones were read by immunoSEQ multiplex PCR, and TCRdb kept only the in-frame ones, dropping some. This sample yields about 150,000 clones, of which roughly 64% are seen a single time; nearly 6.5% belongs to the top ten. Trimming stripped 1 base from V and 2 bases from J, with 10 bases between. CDR1 is SEHNR and CDR2 is FQNEAQ in the germline V gene (reference sequence). The CDR3 covers 15 residues. The sample in question was CD4+ T cells sorted from blood, obtained at week 0. This receptor was taken from a human donor with alopecia areata. The V gene is TRBV7-9, the J gene TRBJ2-3; D not resolved. DNA of the CDR3: TGTGCCAGCAGCTTAGTCGACTTTCTCACAGATACGCAGTATTTT. Its translation: CASSLVDFLTDTQYF. The complete variable domain, with remaining parts taken from reference TRBV7-9 and TRBJ2-3, reads DTGVSQNPRHKITKRGQNVTFRCDPISEHNRLYWYRQTLGQGPEFLTYFQNEAQLEKSRLLSDRFSAERPKGSFSTLEIQRTEQGDSAMYLCASSLVDFLTDTQYFGPGTRLTVL.